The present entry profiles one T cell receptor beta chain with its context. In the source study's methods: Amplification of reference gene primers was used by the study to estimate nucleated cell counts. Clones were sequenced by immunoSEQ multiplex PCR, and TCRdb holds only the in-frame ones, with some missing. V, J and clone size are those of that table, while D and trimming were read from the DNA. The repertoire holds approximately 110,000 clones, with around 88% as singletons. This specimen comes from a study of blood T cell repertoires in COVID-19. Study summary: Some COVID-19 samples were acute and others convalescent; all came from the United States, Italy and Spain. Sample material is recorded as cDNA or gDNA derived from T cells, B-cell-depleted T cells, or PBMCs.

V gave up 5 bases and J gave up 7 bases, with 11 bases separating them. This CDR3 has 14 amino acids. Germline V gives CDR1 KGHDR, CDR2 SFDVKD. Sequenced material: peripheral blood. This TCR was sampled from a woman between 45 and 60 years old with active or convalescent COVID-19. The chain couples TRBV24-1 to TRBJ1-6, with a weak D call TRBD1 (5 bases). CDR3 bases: TGTGCCACCAGTGCGGCAGGGCCCAATTCACCCCTCCACTTT. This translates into CATSAAGPNSPLHF.